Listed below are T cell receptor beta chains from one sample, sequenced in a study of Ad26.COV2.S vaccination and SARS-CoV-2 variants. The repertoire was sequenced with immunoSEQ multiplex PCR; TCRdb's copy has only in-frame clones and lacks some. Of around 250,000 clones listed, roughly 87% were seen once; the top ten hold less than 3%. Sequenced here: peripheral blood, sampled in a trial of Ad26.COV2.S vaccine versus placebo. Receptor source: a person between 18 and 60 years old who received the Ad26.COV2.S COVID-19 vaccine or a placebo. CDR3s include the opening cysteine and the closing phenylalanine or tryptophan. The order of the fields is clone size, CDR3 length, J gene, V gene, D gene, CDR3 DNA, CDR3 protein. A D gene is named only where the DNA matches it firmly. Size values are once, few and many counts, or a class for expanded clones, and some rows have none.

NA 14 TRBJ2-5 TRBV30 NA TGTGCCTGGAGTTCCGAGGCAGGGAGGAAGACCCAGTACTTC CAWSSEAGRKTQYF
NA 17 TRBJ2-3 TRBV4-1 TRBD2 TGCGCCAGCAGCCATCCCATGCGGGGGGGCCGAGCAGATACGCAGTATTTT CASSHPMRGGRADTQYF
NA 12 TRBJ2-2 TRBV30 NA TGTGCCTGTGGAGGCTGGGCCGGGGAGCTGTTTTTT CACGGWAGELFF
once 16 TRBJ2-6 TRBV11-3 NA TGTGCCAGCAGCCCTGGTGAGGCCTCTGGGGCCAACGTCCTGACTTTC CASSPGEASGANVLTF
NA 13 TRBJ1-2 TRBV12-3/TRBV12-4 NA TGTGCCAGCAGTTTGGGGAGGAACTATGGCTACACCTTC CASSLGRNYGYTF
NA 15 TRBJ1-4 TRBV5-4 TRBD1 TGTGCCAGCAGCCCCCGGGACAGCGTAAATGAAAAACTGTTTTTT CASSPRDSVNEKLFF
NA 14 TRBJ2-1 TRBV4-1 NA TGCGCCAGCAGCCAAGACAGGGAATACAATGAGCAGTTCTTC CASSQDREYNEQFF
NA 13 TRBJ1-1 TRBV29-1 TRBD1 TGCAGCGTAGGAGCTGACAGGGGCACTGAAGCTTTCTTT CSVGADRGTEAFF
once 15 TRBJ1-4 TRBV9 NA TGTGCCAGCACCCAAGGTGGGGGGGCTAATGAAAAACTGTTTTTT CASTQGGGANEKLFF
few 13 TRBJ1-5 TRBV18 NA TGTGCCAGCTCCCAGGGGCTGGATCAGCCCCAGCATTTT CASSQGLDQPQHF
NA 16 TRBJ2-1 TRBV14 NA TGTGCCAGCAGCCAAGTCCGGGCATTACAGTACAATGAGCAGTTCTTC CASSQVRALQYNEQFF
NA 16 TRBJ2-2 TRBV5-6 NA TGTGCCAGCAGCTTGTTGGGACGGCCGAACACCGGGGAGCTGTTTTTT CASSLLGRPNTGELFF
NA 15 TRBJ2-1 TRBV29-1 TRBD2 TGCAGCACCCGGACTAGCGGGAGGGTCTACAATGAGCAGTTCTTC CSTRTSGRVYNEQFF
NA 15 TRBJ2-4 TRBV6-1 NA TGTGCCAGCAGTGAACTGCTCCTAGCCAAAAACATTCAGTACTTC CASSELLLAKNIQYF
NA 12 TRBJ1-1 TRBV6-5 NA TGTGCCAGCAGGAGAGGACAGTATGAAGCTTTCTTT CASRRGQYEAFF
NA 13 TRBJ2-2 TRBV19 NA TGTGCCAGTATCATCCCCAACACCGGGGAGCTGTTTTTT CASIIPNTGELFF
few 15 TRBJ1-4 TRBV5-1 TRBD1 TGCGCCAGCAGCTTGGTGTCAGGGGGGAATGAAAAACTGTTTTTT CASSLVSGGNEKLFF
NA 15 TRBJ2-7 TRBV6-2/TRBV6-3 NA TGTGCCAGCAGTGGGACTCTTCCCTCGGTCTACGAGCAGTACTTC CASSGTLPSVYEQYF
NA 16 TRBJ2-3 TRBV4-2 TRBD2 TGTGCCAGCAGCCAACAAAGCGGGAGTGGGGCAGATACGCAGTATTTT CASSQQSGSGADTQYF